Shown below are 27 T cell receptor beta chains from a single sample sequenced in a study of PD-1 blockade in classical Hodgkin lymphoma. Produced via immunoSEQ multiplex PCR; TCRdb's table is partial and in-frame only. Among roughly 40,000 clones, about two thirds were seen once, and the ten largest hold 2.5% to 3.5%. Exposure to brentuximab vedotin varied, and each patient had relapsed following autologous stem cell transplantation. Sequenced here: peripheral blood mononuclear cells (PBMCs), sampled at baseline. The receptors come from a human donor with classical Hodgkin lymphoma.

This clone was seen more than once but under ten times. The J gene is TRBJ1-1, the V gene TRBV14; D remains unclear. The V gene lost 0 bases and the J gene lost 4 bases, with 12 bases spanning the gap. Germline V gene lookup returns CDR1 SGHDN and CDR2 FVKESK. The CDR3 has 15 amino acids. CDR3 residues: CASSQDLLWVTEAFF. CDR3 DNA: TGTGCCAGCAGCCAAGATCTCTTATGGGTCACTGAAGCTTTCTTT.

This chain uses TRBV23-1 with TRBJ1-1, with D unclear. TRBV23-1 is an ORF for which the function is uncertain. The CDR3 length is 16 residues. Trimming cost V 0 bases and J 4 bases, with 15 bases left between them. The DNA of the CDR3 is TGCGCCAGCAGTCAATCAAGGCGGGGTATAGGCACTGAAGCTTTCTTT. This translates into CASSQSRRGIGTEAFF.

The chain has TRBV27 and TRBJ1-2; D is possibly TRBD1 (6 bases). Germline V gene sequence: CDR1 MNHEY, CDR2 SMNVEV (reference sequence). Trimming left V 3 bases short and J 6 bases short, with 11 bases between. CDR3 length: 13 amino acids. CDR3 residues: CASSFRGPDGYTF. Here the CDR3 DNA reads TGTGCCAGCAGTTTTCGGGGGCCGGATGGCTACACCTTC.

This clone has a handful of counts. The chain joins TRBV4-2 to TRBJ2-1; 9 bases are a match to TRBD2. The CDR3 runs to 15 residues. The V gene end was trimmed by 2 bases and the J gene end by 5 bases; junction bases not matched to a gene: 4. The V gene's germline CDR1 is LGHNA and CDR2 YNFKEQ. CDR3 in amino acids: CASSQSRGRDNEQFF. CDR3 coding DNA: TGTGCCAGCAGCCAATCTCGCGGGAGGGACAATGAGCAGTTCTTC.

The chain employs TRBV19 and TRBJ2-7; D might be TRBD1 or TRBD2, each matching 7 bases. The CDR3 has 15 amino acids. V was trimmed by 3 bases and J by 5 bases, leaving 17 bases between them. Germline-derived CDR1 and CDR2 are LNHDA and SQIVND (reference sequence). The CDR3 DNA reads TGTGCCAGTAGTATGGGGGGGACAGTTGGCAACGAGCAGTACTTC. Protein product: CASSMGGTVGNEQYF.

V usage is TRBV7-9 and J usage is TRBJ1-6, with D perhaps matching TRBD1 (5 bases). Trimming removed 5 bases at V and 4 bases at J, with 9 bases between. The CDR3 consists of 14 residues. CDR1 is SEHNR and CDR2 is FQNEAQ in the germline V gene (reference sequence). For the CDR3, the DNA is TGTGCCAGCAGCCGTGGGGGTTATAATTCACCCCTCCACTTT. Protein product: CASSRGGYNSPLHF.

The genes are TRBV7-3 and TRBJ2-7; D unresolved. The CDR3 has 14 amino acids. Germline V gives CDR1 SGHTA, CDR2 FQGTGA. The V end was cut by 8 bases, the J end by 3 bases, with 17 bases between. The CDR3 sequence: CASLKGRTDYEQYF. The CDR3 DNA reads TGTGCCAGCCTCAAAGGCCGGACGGACTACGAGCAGTACTTC.

This clone was observed a handful of times. J is TRBJ1-1 and V is TRBV5-6, with D unresolved. Germline CDR1 SGHDT, CDR2 YYEEEE. V shed 7 bases and J shed 4 bases, with 11 bases lying between them. The CDR3 spans 12 residues. The CDR3 nucleotides read TGTGCCAGCGGTCCAGCCGGCACTGAAGCTTTCTTT. Its protein product is CASGPAGTEAFF.

The V call is TRBV10-1, the J call TRBJ2-5, with TRBD2 identical over 14 bases. The V gene's germline CDR1 is WNHNN and CDR2 SYGVQD (reference sequence). CDR3 length: 13 residues. J gave up 7 bases and V 7 bases, and 2 bases lay outside the gene matches. The CDR3 reads CASMGTSGRTQYF. The CDR3 DNA reads as TGCGCCAGCATGGGGACTAGCGGGAGGACCCAGTACTTC.

This clone occurred a few times. The rearrangement links TRBV7-9 to TRBJ2-7; D gene uncertain. CDR3 length: 12 residues. Trimming left V 4 bases short and J 5 bases short, with 9 bases between. Germline V gene data show CDR1 as SEHNR and CDR2 as FQNEAQ (reference sequence). The CDR3 nucleotides read TGTGCCAGCAGCTCTTTCGGTAACGAGCAGTACTTC. It encodes CASSSFGNEQYF.

The V gene is TRBV9, the J gene TRBJ2-5; D gene ambiguous. V was clipped by 3 bases and J by 4 bases, with 1 base between them. CDR1 SGDLS and CDR2 YYNGEE come from the germline V gene. This CDR3 has 10 residues. The CDR3 nucleotides are TGTGCCAGCAGCGGAGAGACCCAGTACTTC. This gives the protein CASSGETQYF.

The chain employs TRBV14 and TRBJ1-1; D perhaps matches TRBD1 (6 bases). V lost 1 base to trimming and J lost 4 bases, with 10 bases between them. Germline V CDR1 and CDR2: SGHDN, FVKESK. The CDR3 spans 14 residues. In nucleotides, the CDR3 is TGTGCCAGCAGCCAAGTTGGAGGGGGCACTGAAGCTTTCTTT. It is translated as CASSQVGGGTEAFF.

This clone was observed a single time. This chain uses TRBV25-1 with TRBJ1-2; unclear D gene. Germline V gives CDR1 MGHDK, CDR2 SYGVNS. The ends were cut back, 6 bases at V and 4 bases at J, with 12 bases in the middle. The CDR3 contains 13 residues. The CDR3 reads CASSWGESYGYTF. The CDR3, as DNA: TGTGCCAGCAGCTGGGGAGAATCCTATGGCTACACCTTC.

The chain couples TRBV11-2 to TRBJ1-4, with D maybe TRBD1 (5 bases). Trimming shortened V by 7 bases and J by 5 bases, and 17 bases separated the two germline ends. The V gene's germline CDR1 is SGHAT and CDR2 FQNNGV. There are 15 residues in the CDR3. The CDR3 DNA is TGTGCCAGCAACCCTTACAGGCCCGACAATGAAAAACTGTTTTTT. Protein product: CASNPYRPDNEKLFF. The full variable domain, with the rest looked up from reference TRBV11-2 and TRBJ1-4, is EAGVAQSPRYKIIEKRQSVAFWCNPISGHATLYWYQQILGQGPKLLIQFQNNGVVDDSQLPKDRFSAERLKGVDSTLKIQPAKLEDSAVYLCASNPYRPDNEKLFFGSGTQLSVL.

The CDR3 DNA is TGCGCCAGCAGCCAGATCCAGGGGCCCTACGAGCAGTACTTC. Encoded protein: CASSQIQGPYEQYF. The rearrangement uses TRBV4-1 and TRBJ2-7; tentatively, D is TRBD1 (6 bases). CDR1 is MGHRA and CDR2 is YSYEKL in the germline V gene. This CDR3 comprises 14 residues. V lost 3 bases and J lost 2, with 11 bases in between.

This chain connects TRBV7-3 to TRBJ2-5; a possible D gene is TRBD1 (6 bases). V was clipped by 0 bases and J by 5 bases, with 13 bases between them. This CDR3 has 15 residues. Germline assignment: CDR1 SGHTA and CDR2 FQGTGA. The chain's CDR3 is CASSLTGAPTETQYF. Written as DNA, the CDR3 is TGTGCCAGCAGCTTAACGGGGGCGCCTACGGAGACCCAGTACTTC. Full variable domain (rest looked up from reference TRBV7-3 and TRBJ2-5): GAGVSQTPSNKVTEKGKYVELRCDPISGHTALYWYRQSLGQGPEFLIYFQGTGAADDSGLPNDRFFAVRPEGSVSTLKIQRTERGDSAVYLCASSLTGAPTETQYFGPGTRLLVL.

The rearrangement links TRBV6-1 to TRBJ1-1, with TRBD1 matching over 8 bases. Per germline, CDR1 MNHNS and CDR2 SASEGT. V lost 2 bases, J lost 5 bases, and 4 bases stayed unmatched. The CDR3 is 14 residues long. The CDR3 coding sequence is TGTGCCAGCAGTGAAACAGGGGGAGTTACTGAAGCTTTCTTT. Amino acid sequence: CASSETGGVTEAFF.

CDR3 nucleotide sequence: TGTGCCAGCAGCCAAACTCTAGCGGGAAGAGGAGAGACCCAGTACTTC. It is translated as CASSQTLAGRGETQYF. V is TRBV7-2 and J is TRBJ2-5, with 9 nucleotides matching TRBD2. CDR3 length equals 16 residues. Germline CDR1 is SGHTA and CDR2 is FQGNSA. Germline trimming cut 5 bases from V and 4 bases from J; bases unmatched to any gene: 11.

This clone has only a few counts. The genes are TRBV9 and TRBJ2-5; no definite D call. Germline loops: CDR1 SGDLS, CDR2 YYNGEE. V lost 3 bases and J 5 bases, leaving 8 bases between the germline ends. This CDR3 has 12 amino acids. The CDR3 sequence is CASSEIGETQYF. The CDR3 nucleotides are TGTGCCAGCAGCGAGATTGGGGAGACCCAGTACTTC.

J is TRBJ1-2 and V is TRBV7-2; no reliable D call. There are 14 residues in the CDR3. V was clipped by 1 base and J by 6 bases, with 12 bases between them. Germline V gene lookup returns CDR1 SGHTA and CDR2 FQGNSA. This CDR3 reads CASSLGLGPNGYTF. DNA for the CDR3: TGTGCCAGCAGCTTAGGTCTAGGGCCTAATGGCTACACCTTC. The full variable domain, completed using reference TRBV7-2 and TRBJ1-2, is GAGVSQSPSNKVTEKGKDVELRCDPISGHTALYWYRQSLGQGLEFLIYFQGNSAPDKSGLPSDRFSAERTGGSVSTLTIQRTQQEDSAVYLCASSLGLGPNGYTFGSGTRLTVV.

This chain joins TRBV7-9 and TRBJ1-2; no firm D call. This CDR3 comprises 12 residues. With 3 bases removed from V and 8 bases from J, the gap between germline ends came to 10 bases. Germline lookup yields CDR1 SEHNR and CDR2 FQNEAQ (reference sequence). CDR3 residues: CASSLDPSGYTF. The CDR3 DNA reads as TGTGCCAGCAGCTTGGACCCGTCCGGCTACACCTTC. Variable domain in full (rest from reference TRBV7-9 and TRBJ1-2): DTGVSQNPRHKITKRGQNVTFRCDPISEHNRLYWYRQTLGQGPEFLTYFQNEAQLEKSRLLSDRFSAERPKGSFSTLEIQRTEQGDSAMYLCASSLDPSGYTFGSGTRLTVV.

This clone has just a few counts. V and J are TRBV11-3 and TRBJ2-7; D is unclear. The V gene's germline CDR1 is SGHNT and CDR2 YENEEA. The CDR3 is 12 residues long. Trimming removed 0 bases at V and 6 bases at J, with 6 bases between. CDR3 in amino acids: CASSLDGSEQYF. The CDR3, as DNA: TGTGCCAGCAGCTTAGATGGAAGCGAGCAGTACTTC.

This clone is a singleton in its sample. The chain links TRBV9 to TRBJ2-2, with no clear D. This CDR3 spans 14 amino acids. V was shortened by 2 bases and J by 1 base, with 6 bases between the two germline ends. The V gene's germline CDR1 is SGDLS and CDR2 YYNGEE. CDR3 loop: CASSVGRNTGELFF. The CDR3, as DNA: TGTGCCAGCAGCGTGGGCAGGAACACCGGGGAGCTGTTTTTT.

V and J are TRBV30 and TRBJ1-5; tentative D call: TRBD1 (5 bases). Germline loops: CDR1 GTSNPN, CDR2 SVGIG (reference sequence). V lost 2 bases and J lost 3, with 14 bases in between. The CDR3 length is 15 residues. The chain's CDR3 is CAWSLGAGLNQPQHF. In DNA, the CDR3 is TGTGCCTGGAGTCTTGGGGCAGGCCTCAATCAGCCCCAGCATTTT.

The rearrangement links TRBV7-2 to TRBJ2-5; maybe TRBD2 (6 bases). Deletions cut 1 base from V and 5 bases from J, with 17 bases between. This CDR3 spans 16 amino acids. The V gene's germline CDR1 is SGHTA and CDR2 FQGNSA. In DNA form, the CDR3 reads TGTGCCAGCAGCTTAGAGGCGGGAAGGGGTAGTGAGACCCAGTACTTC. It is translated as CASSLEAGRGSETQYF. Looking up the rest from reference TRBV7-2 and TRBJ2-5 gives the full variable domain: GAGVSQSPSNKVTEKGKDVELRCDPISGHTALYWYRQSLGQGLEFLIYFQGNSAPDKSGLPSDRFSAERTGGSVSTLTIQRTQQEDSAVYLCASSLEAGRGSETQYFGPGTRLLVL.

This clone was picked up one time. The chain has TRBV7-2 and TRBJ1-1, with D hard to call. Germline CDR1 SGHTA, CDR2 FQGNSA. The V end was cut by 1 base, the J end by 3 bases, with 9 bases between. The CDR3 has 14 amino acids. The CDR3 sequence is CASSLVSVHTEAFF. In DNA form, the CDR3 reads TGTGCCAGCAGCTTAGTCTCGGTACACACTGAAGCTTTCTTT.

The V and J genes are TRBV7-9 and TRBJ1-4; tentative D call: TRBD1 (6 bases). This CDR3 has 13 residues. V dropped 3 bases and J dropped 8 bases, with 10 bases sitting between them. Germline V gives CDR1 SEHNR, CDR2 FQNEAQ (reference sequence). The CDR3 protein is CASSFPQGEKLFF. The CDR3 nucleotides read TGTGCCAGCAGCTTCCCCCAGGGGGAAAAACTGTTTTTT. Using reference TRBV7-9 and TRBJ1-4 for the parts outside the CDR3, the full variable domain is DTGVSQNPRHKITKRGQNVTFRCDPISEHNRLYWYRQTLGQGPEFLTYFQNEAQLEKSRLLSDRFSAERPKGSFSTLEIQRTEQGDSAMYLCASSFPQGEKLFFGSGTQLSVL.